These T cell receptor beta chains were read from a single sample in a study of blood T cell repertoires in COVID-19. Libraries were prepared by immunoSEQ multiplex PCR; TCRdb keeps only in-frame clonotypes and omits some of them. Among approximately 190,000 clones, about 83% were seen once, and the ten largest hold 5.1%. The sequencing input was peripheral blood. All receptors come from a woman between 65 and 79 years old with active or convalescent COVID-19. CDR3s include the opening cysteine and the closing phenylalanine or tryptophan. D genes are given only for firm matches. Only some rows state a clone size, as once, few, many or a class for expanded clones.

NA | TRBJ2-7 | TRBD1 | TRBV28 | CASSLVIQGVGQYF | TGTGCCAGCAGTTTAGTAATTCAGGGGGTCGGGCAGTACTTC
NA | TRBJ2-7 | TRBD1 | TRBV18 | CASSPYGQDEQYF | TGTGCCAGCTCACCCTATGGACAGGACGAGCAGTACTTC
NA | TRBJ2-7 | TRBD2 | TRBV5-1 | CASSPGLAGDTYEQYF | TGCGCCAGCAGCCCAGGACTAGCGGGAGACACCTACGAGCAGTACTTC
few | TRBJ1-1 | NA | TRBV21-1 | CASRRRVGFTEAFF | TGTGCCAGCAGGCGGAGGGTTGGTTTCACTGAAGCTTTCTTT
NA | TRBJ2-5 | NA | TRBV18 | CASSRDRLGGETQYF | TGTGCCAGCTCACGCGATAGACTAGGAGGGGAGACCCAGTACTTC
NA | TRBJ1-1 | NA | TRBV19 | CASSMMTGNTEAFF | TGTGCCAGTAGTATGATGACGGGGAACACTGAAGCTTTCTTT
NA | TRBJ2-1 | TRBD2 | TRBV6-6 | CASSYLQREGYNKQFF | TGTGCCAGCAGTTACCTCCAGCGGGAGGGCTACAATAAGCAGTTCTTC
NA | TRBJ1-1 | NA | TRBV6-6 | CASKMADTEAFF | TGTGCCAGCAAAATGGCGGACACTGAAGCTTTCTTT
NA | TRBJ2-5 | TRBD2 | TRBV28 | CASSAPGLAGVGQETQYF | TGTGCCAGCAGTGCCCCCGGACTAGCGGGAGTCGGCCAAGAGACCCAGTACTTC
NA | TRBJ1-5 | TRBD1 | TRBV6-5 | CASSRQGGSNQPQHF | TGTGCCAGCAGTCGACAGGGTGGCAGCAATCAGCCCCAGCATTTT
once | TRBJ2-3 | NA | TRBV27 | CASRTNRASTDTQYF | TGTGCCAGCAGAACAAACAGGGCTAGCACAGATACGCAGTATTTT
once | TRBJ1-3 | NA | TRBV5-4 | CASSLDRFSGNTIYF | TGTGCCAGCAGCTTGGACCGGTTCTCTGGAAACACCATATATTTT
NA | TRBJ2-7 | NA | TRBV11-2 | CASSLEPEYYEQYF | TGTGCCAGCAGCTTAGAGCCAGAATACTACGAGCAGTACTTC
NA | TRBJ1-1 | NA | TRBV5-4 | CASSYETVLNTEAFF | TGTGCCAGCAGCTATGAGACAGTCTTGAACACTGAAGCTTTCTTT
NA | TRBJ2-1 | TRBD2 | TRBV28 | CASSLPPPGLARSNEQFF | TGTGCCAGCAGTTTGCCCCCGCCGGGACTAGCGAGAAGCAATGAGCAGTTCTTC
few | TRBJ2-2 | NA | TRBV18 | CASSPRVGDTGELFF | TGTGCCAGCTCACCGCGCGTTGGAGACACCGGGGAGCTGTTTTTT
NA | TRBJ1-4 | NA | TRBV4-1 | CASSQETGSGEKLFF | TGCGCCAGCAGCCAAGAGACGGGGAGCGGTGAAAAACTGTTTTTT
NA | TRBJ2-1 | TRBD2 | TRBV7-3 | CASSLGSGLDLSKQFF | TGTGCCAGCAGCTTAGGTTCCGGACTAGACCTGAGCAAGCAGTTCTTC
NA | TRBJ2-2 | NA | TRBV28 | CASSLITSTITGELFF | TGTGCCAGCAGTTTAATTACTAGCACCATCACCGGGGAGCTGTTTTTT
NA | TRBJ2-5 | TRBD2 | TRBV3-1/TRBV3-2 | CASSQGTSGSLPQYF | TGTGCCAGCAGCCAAGGGACTAGCGGGAGTTTGCCCCAGTACTTC
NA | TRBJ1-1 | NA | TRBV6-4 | CASSDGGLLNTEAFF | TGTGCCAGCAGTGACGGGGGGTTATTGAACACTGAAGCTTTCTTT
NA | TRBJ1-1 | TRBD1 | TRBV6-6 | CASSQIRRRGRDTEAFF | TGTGCCAGCAGTCAAATCCGCCGCAGGGGGCGGGACACTGAAGCTTTCTTT
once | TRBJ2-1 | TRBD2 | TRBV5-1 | CASSVTSGTSYNEQFF | TGCGCCAGCAGCGTGACTAGCGGTACCTCCTACAATGAGCAGTTCTTC
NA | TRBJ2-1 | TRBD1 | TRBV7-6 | CASSLGRGPNNEQFF | TGTGCCAGCAGCTTAGGCAGGGGGCCAAACAATGAGCAGTTCTTC
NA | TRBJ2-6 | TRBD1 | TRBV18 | CASSPRDRTSSSGANVLTF | TGTGCCAGCTCACCCCGGGACAGGACTTCTAGCTCTGGGGCCAACGTCCTGACTTTC
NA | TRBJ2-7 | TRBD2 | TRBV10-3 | CAISESGTSSKYEQYF | TGTGCCATCAGTGAGTCCGGGACTAGCAGTAAATACGAGCAGTACTTC
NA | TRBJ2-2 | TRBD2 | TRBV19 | CASKTSGRKTGELFF | TGTGCCAGCAAGACTAGCGGGAGAAAGACCGGGGAGCTGTTTTTT
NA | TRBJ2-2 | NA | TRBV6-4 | CASSGAGRGQANTGELFF | TGTGCCAGCAGTGGGGCGGGCAGGGGACAAGCGAACACCGGGGAGCTGTTTTTT
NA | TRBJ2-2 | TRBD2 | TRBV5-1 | CASSRPLAGGRSGELFF | TGCGCCAGCAGCCGCCCACTAGCGGGAGGGCGCTCCGGGGAGCTGTTTTTT
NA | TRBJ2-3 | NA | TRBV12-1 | CANSRAGADTQYF | TGTGCCAACAGCAGGGCGGGCGCAGATACGCAGTATTTT
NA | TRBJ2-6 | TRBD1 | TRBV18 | CASSRDRGTGGANVLTF | TGTGCCAGCTCACGGGACAGGGGGACTGGTGGGGCCAACGTCCTGACTTTC
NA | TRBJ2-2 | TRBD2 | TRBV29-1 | CSVRLAAGGELFF | TGCAGCGTTAGACTAGCGGCAGGCGGGGAGCTGTTTTTT
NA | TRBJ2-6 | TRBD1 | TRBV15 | CATSKPGTGASGANVLTF | TGTGCCACCAGCAAGCCCGGGACAGGGGCGTCTGGGGCCAACGTCCTGACTTTC
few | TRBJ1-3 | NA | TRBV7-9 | CASSDGQTISGNTIYF | TGTGCCAGCAGCGACGGACAGACTATCTCTGGAAACACCATATATTTT
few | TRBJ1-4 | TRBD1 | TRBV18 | CASSPQQGTNEKLFF | TGTGCCAGCTCACCCCAACAGGGGACTAATGAAAAACTGTTTTTT
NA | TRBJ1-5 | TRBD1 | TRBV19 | CASSMPPGQGALGQPQHF | TGTGCCAGTAGTATGCCCCCGGGACAGGGGGCCCTAGGACAGCCCCAGCATTTT
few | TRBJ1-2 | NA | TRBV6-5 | CASGLTGYGYTF | TGTGCCAGCGGACTTACAGGGTATGGCTACACCTTC
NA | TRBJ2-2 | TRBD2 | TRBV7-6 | CASGWAGGPSTGELFF | TGTGCCAGCGGCTGGGCGGGAGGGCCGAGCACCGGGGAGCTGTTTTTT
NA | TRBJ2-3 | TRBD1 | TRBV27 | CASSSTGTGTEDTQYF | TGTGCCAGCAGTTCCACCGGGACAGGGACGGAAGATACGCAGTATTTT
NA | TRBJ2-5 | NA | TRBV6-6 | CASSPSLKETQYF | TGTGCCAGCAGTCCGTCCTTAAAAGAGACCCAGTACTTC
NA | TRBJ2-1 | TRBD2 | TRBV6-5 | CASSSVGTSVPEQFF | TGTGCCAGCAGTAGCGTGGGGACTAGCGTCCCAGAGCAGTTCTTC
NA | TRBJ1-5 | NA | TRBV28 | CASFTPGRRDQPQHF | TGTGCCAGCTTCACCCCCGGGAGGAGAGATCAGCCCCAGCATTTT
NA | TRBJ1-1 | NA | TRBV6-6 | CASSPRRVDTEAFF | TGTGCCAGCAGTCCGAGGCGGGTGGACACTGAAGCTTTCTTT
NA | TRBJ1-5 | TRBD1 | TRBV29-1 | CSQGSGTVNQPQHF | TGCAGCCAGGGGTCCGGGACAGTAAATCAGCCCCAGCATTTT
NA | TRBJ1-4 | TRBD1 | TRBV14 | CASSQQGAGEKLFF | TGTGCCAGCAGCCAACAGGGGGCGGGGGAAAAACTGTTTTTT
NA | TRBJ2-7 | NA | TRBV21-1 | CASLNLTSGRVKGTYEQYF | TGTGCCAGCCTGAACCTGACTAGCGGGAGAGTGAAGGGCACCTACGAGCAGTACTTC
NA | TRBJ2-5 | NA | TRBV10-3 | CAIRGGQGPTISGRETQYF | TGTGCCATCAGGGGGGGACAGGGTCCGACCATTAGCGGGAGGGAGACCCAGTACTTC
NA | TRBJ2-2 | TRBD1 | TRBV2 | CASSGDSFTGELFF | TGTGCCAGCAGTGGGGACAGTTTTACCGGGGAGCTGTTTTTT
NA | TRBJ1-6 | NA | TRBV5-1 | CASSLRPGDNSPLHF | TGCGCCAGCAGCTTGAGGCCAGGGGATAATTCACCCCTCCACTTT
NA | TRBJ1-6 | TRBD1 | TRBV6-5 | CASSDRGGNSPLHF | TGTGCCAGCAGCGACAGGGGAGGGAATTCACCCCTCCACTTT